This paragraph reports one TCR beta chain. Antigen specificity is unknown. The data were taken from a study of radiotherapy plus CTLA-4 blockade in lung cancer. Background on the study: Overall, about 19% of patients showed an objective response, while about 31% attained disease control. Findings and caveats of the study: Tumor-origin TCR clones grew in blood after radiotherapy plus ipilimumab.

The ends were cut back, 2 bases at V and 9 bases at J, with 8 bases in the middle. CDR3 length equals 12 residues. From germline, CDR1 is MNHEY and CDR2 SVGAGI. Chemo-refractory metastatic non-small-cell lung cancer patients received focal radiation with ipilimumab CTLA-4 blockade. Generated by immunoSEQ multiplex PCR, the TCRdb table keeps only in-frame clones and is missing some. The top ten hold 3% to 4% of the sample, which has around 100,000 clones, roughly 77% seen once. This clonotype originated in a human donor with non-small cell lung cancer that progressed on radiotherapy plus ipilimumab. Some clones in this sample may be carry-over from other donors' samples. This chain joins TRBV6-5 and TRBJ1-5; D gene unclear. Source: peripheral blood, taken from a patient treated with radiotherapy plus ipilimumab. The CDR3, as DNA: TGTGCCAGCAGTTACCGGGAGGGGCCCCAGCATTTT. Translated, it gives CASSYREGPQHF.